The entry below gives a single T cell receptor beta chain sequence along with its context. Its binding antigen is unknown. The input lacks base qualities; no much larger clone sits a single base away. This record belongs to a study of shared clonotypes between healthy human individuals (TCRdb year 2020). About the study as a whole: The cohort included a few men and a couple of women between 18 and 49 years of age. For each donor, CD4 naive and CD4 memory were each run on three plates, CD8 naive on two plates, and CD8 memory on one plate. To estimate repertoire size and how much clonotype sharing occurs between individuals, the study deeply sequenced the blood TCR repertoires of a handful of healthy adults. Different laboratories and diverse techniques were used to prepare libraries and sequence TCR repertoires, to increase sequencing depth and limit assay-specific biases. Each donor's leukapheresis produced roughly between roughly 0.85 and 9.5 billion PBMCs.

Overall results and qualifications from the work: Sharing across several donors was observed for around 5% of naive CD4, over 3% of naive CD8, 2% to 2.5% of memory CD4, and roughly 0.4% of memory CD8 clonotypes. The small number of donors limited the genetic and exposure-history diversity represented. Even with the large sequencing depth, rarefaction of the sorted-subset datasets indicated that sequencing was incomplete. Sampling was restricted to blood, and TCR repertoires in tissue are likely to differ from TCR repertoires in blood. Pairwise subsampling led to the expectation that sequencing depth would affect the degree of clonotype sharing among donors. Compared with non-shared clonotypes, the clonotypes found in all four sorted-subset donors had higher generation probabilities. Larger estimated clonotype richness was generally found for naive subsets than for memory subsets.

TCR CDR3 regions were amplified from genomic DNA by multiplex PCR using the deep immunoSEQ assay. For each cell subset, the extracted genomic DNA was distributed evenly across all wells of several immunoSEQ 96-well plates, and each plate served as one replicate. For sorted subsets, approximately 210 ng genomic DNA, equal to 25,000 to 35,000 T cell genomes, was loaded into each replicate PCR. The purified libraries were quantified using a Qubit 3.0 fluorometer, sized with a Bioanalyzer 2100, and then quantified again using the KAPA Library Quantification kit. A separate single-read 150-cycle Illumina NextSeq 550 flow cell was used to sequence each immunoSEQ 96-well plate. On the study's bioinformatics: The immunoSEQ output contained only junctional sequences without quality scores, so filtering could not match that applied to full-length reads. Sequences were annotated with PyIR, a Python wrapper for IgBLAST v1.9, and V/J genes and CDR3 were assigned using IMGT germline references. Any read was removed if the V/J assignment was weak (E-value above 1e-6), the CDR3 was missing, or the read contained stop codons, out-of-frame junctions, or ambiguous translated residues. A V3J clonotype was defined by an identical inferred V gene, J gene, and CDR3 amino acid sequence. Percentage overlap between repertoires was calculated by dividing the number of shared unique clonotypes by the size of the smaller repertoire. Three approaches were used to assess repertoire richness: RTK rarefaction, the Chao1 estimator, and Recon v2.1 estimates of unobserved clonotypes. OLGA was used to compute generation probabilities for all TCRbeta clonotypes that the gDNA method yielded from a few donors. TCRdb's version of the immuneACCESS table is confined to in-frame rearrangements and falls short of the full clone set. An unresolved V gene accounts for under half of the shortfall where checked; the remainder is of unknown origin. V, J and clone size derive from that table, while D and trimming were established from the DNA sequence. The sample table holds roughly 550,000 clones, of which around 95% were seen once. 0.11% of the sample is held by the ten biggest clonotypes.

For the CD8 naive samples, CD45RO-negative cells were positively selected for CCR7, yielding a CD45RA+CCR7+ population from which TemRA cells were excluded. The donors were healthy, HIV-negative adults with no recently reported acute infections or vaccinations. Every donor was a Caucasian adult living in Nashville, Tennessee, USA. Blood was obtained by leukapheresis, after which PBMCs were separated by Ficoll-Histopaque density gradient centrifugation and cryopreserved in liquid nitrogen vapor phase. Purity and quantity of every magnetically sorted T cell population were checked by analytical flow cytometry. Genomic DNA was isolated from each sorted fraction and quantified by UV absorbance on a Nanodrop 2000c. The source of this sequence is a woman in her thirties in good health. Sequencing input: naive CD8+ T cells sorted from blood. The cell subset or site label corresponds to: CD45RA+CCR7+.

CDR3 loop: CSVGQEDYNEQFF. The sequenced DNA: TGCAGCGTCGGCCAAGAGGATTACAATGAGCAGTTCTTC. The rearranged chain carries TRBV29-1 and TRBJ2-1; the D gene assignment is ambiguous. CDR1 and CDR2 are read off the germline V gene as SQVTM and ANQGSEA. V is cut by 6 bases and J by 4 bases, and the space between the germline ends is 13 bases. Its CDR3 holds 13 amino acids, cysteine through phenylalanine. Only the CDR3 region is kept as DNA, spanning 39 bases read in frame from base 1.